The clone carrying this TCR beta chain was counted a single time. The target antigen is unknown. The study sequenced TCR beta in blood CD8+ and CD4+ T cells. TEMRA cells underwent FACS enrichment and CD8+ and CD4+ T cells underwent negative isolation. The data were taken from a study of CD8 T cells in Susac syndrome. RNA was extracted with the RNeasy kit, and a quantity of 0.5 to 1 ug was reverse transcribed using random hexamers. It was immunoSEQ multiplex PCR that amplified TCR beta CDR3 across 54 Vbeta and 13 Jbeta. TCRdb passed the immunoSEQ multiplex PCR reads through MiXCR, listing each CDR3 protein once. Seen here are 150,000 to 200,000 distinct CDR3 sequences, roughly 96% observed once, and the top ten hold around 0.16%. The CDR3 is 15 amino acids. With 1 base clipped from V and 4 bases from J, the junction kept 6 bases outside the gene matches. Germline V gene lookup returns CDR1 MGHRA and CDR2 YSYEKL.

Findings of the study overall: It was acknowledged in the study that the number of individuals who were included in its TCR sequencing and HLA analysis was relatively small.

The sequence came from a human donor with multiple sclerosis. The J gene is TRBJ1-1, the V gene TRBV4-1; 7 positions agree with TRBD1. Sequenced material: CD8+ T cells from PBMCs. The CDR3 DNA is TGCGCCAGCAGCCAAGTCCAGGGGGGCGGCACTGAAGCTTTCTTT. This translates into CASSQVQGGGTEAFF.